The 3 T cell receptor beta chains below all came from one sample that was sequenced in a study of cytomegalovirus exposure and HLA in healthy donors. The PCR had 60 Vbeta and 13 Jbeta primers. Profiling relied on immunoSEQ multiplex PCR, and the TCRdb table lists in-frame clones only, not all of them. The sample lists 150,000 to 200,000 clones, approximately 78% occurring once. The specimen was PBMCs. The receptors originated from a woman between 50 and 59 years old in good health and CMV-seropositive.

The chain links TRBV5-1 to TRBJ2-3, with 8 bases identical to TRBD2. The CDR3 has 16 residues. Trimming removed 0 bases from V and 6 bases from J; junction bases left unmatched: 9. Per the germline V gene, CDR1 is SGHRS and CDR2 is YFSETQ. The CDR3 nucleotides read TGCGCCAGCAGCTTGGGGGCCGGGGGGGCCACGGATACGCAGTATTTT. Protein: CASSLGAGGATDTQYF.

This clone turned up a few times. The chain has TRBV2 and TRBJ2-3; a weak D match, TRBD2 (5 bases). The CDR3 totals 13 residues. CDR1 and CDR2 from the germline V gene are SNHLY and FYNNEI. The V and J ends lost 7 bases and 4 bases respectively, with 12 bases between them. CDR3 nucleotide sequence: TGTGCCAGCATCGGGGTAGTGGCAGATACGCAGTATTTT. It translates to CASIGVVADTQYF.

The CDR3 sequence is CATSRPGTDTQYF. In nucleotides, the CDR3 is TGTGCCACCAGCAGACCAGGCACAGATACGCAGTATTTT. The V and J genes are TRBV15 and TRBJ2-3; D remains ambiguous. The CDR3 length is 13 residues. The V gene lost 2 bases and the J gene lost 1 base, with 4 bases spanning the gap. Germline V CDR1 and CDR2: LNHNV, YYDKDF (reference sequence).